One sample yielded the 27 T cell receptor beta chains listed below, sequenced in a study of identical twins. TCRdb independently ran MiXCR on the 5' RACE reads; one entry per CDR3 protein. The table lists about 790,000 distinct CDR3 sequences, around a sixth of them singletons. This sample was also put to use in a study of T cells expressing NK-cell markers.

Sequencing used PBMCs. These receptors were collected from a woman aged 18-30 years in good health.

The chain uses TRBV6-1 and TRBJ2-1, with a weak D call TRBD1 (6 bases). This CDR3 comprises 14 residues. The germline gives CDR1 MNHNS, CDR2 SASEGT. Deletions cut 10 bases from V and 1 base from J, with 14 bases between. CDR3 protein: CATRQADSYNEQFF. The CDR3 region has the DNA TGTGCCACCCGACAGGCAGATTCCTACAATGAGCAGTTCTTC.

This chain uses TRBV3-1 with TRBJ2-7; 7 bases agree with TRBD2. This CDR3 is 15 amino acids long. V gave up 0 bases and J gave up 0 bases; unmatched junction bases: 2. CDR1 is LGHDT, CDR2 YNNKEL, per germline (reference sequence). CDR3 DNA: TGTGCCAGCAGCCAAGAAGTAGCGGGCTCCTACGAGCAGTACTTC. Translating it yields CASSQEVAGSYEQYF.

The chain is built from TRBV27 and TRBJ2-7; 9 bases line up with TRBD1. This CDR3 is built from 11 residues. CDR1 and CDR2 (germline): MNHEY, SMNVEV (reference sequence). After removal of 10 bases from V and 5 bases from J, the junction contained 3 bases not matched to a gene. This CDR3 reads CATRTGDEQYF. The CDR3, as DNA: TGTGCCACCCGGACAGGGGACGAGCAGTACTTC.

CDR3 residues: CSARPPWLGRGYEQYF. CDR3 nucleotides: TGCAGTGCTAGACCACCCTGGTTAGGGAGGGGATACGAGCAGTACTTC. V is TRBV20-1 and J is TRBJ2-7; 7 positions agree with TRBD2. The CDR3 consists of 16 residues. The J segment lost 4 bases and the V segment lost 2 bases, leaving 14 bases of the junction unmatched. The germline V gene has CDR1 DFQATT and CDR2 SNEGSKA (reference sequence).

J is TRBJ1-1 and V is TRBV12-3 or TRBV12-4; TRBD1 is a possible D gene (6 bases). Trimming removed 6 bases from V and 7 bases from J, with 9 bases in between. The length of the CDR3 is 11 residues. The DNA of the CDR3 is TGTGCCAGCAGGGGGACATTTGAAGCTTTCTTT. This encodes CASRGTFEAFF.

The chain employs TRBV20-1 and TRBJ1-1; 7 positions match TRBD1. This CDR3 region has 14 residues. V lost 5 bases and J lost 1; bases outside the gene matches: 7. The germline CDR1 and CDR2 sequences are DFQATT and SNEGSKA (reference sequence). As DNA, the CDR3 is TGCAGTGCTGATACCAGGACAGGGAACACTGAAGCTTTCTTT. This translates into CSADTRTGNTEAFF.

This chain joins TRBV27 and TRBJ2-7; perhaps TRBD2 as D (5 bases). The V end lost 3 bases, the J end lost 2 bases, and 20 bases lay between the germline ends. This CDR3 has 17 residues. In germline, CDR1 is MNHEY, CDR2 SMNVEV (reference sequence). The CDR3: CASSFQLSDGKTYEQYF. The CDR3 region has the DNA TGTGCCAGCAGTTTCCAACTTTCGGACGGGAAAACCTACGAGCAGTACTTC.

Only a few counts were recorded for this clonotype. V usage is TRBV27 and J usage is TRBJ2-1; 7 bases map to TRBD2. V gave up 8 bases and J gave up 5 bases; unmatched junction bases: 12. CDR1 MNHEY and CDR2 SMNVEV come from the germline V gene (reference sequence). This CDR3 comprises 15 residues. For the CDR3, the DNA is TGTGCCAGCTCCACGAGACTAGCCAAAAACAATGAGCAGTTCTTC. Protein sequence: CASSTRLAKNNEQFF.

V gene TRBV11-2 combines with J gene TRBJ2-7; D might be TRBD1 (5 bases). Trimming shortened V by 3 bases and J by 0 bases, and 12 bases separated the two germline ends. This CDR3 comprises 15 residues. CDR1 and CDR2 from the germline V gene are SGHAT and FQNNGV. CDR3 sequence: CASSFGATSSYEQYF. The CDR3 DNA reads TGTGCCAGCAGCTTTGGGGCTACCAGCTCCTACGAGCAGTACTTC.

This clonotype was recorded at least ten times. The chain links TRBV20-1 to TRBJ1-1; D ambiguous. The V end lost 3 bases, the J end lost 1 base, and 12 bases lay between the germline ends. Germline values: CDR1 DFQATT, CDR2 SNEGSKA (reference sequence). The CDR3 is 14 amino acids. CDR3 sequence reads: CSARVLAANTEAFF. The CDR3 DNA reads as TGCAGTGCTAGGGTATTAGCGGCGAACACTGAAGCTTTCTTT.

The V call is TRBV5-4, the J call TRBJ2-3; 10 nucleotides align to TRBD2. CDR3 length: 14 residues. V lost 6 bases, J lost 3 bases, and 4 bases stayed unmatched. Germline-derived CDR1 and CDR2 are SGHNT and YYREEE (reference sequence). CDR3 loop: CASTILAGTDTQYF. CDR3 nucleotides: TGTGCCAGCACCATACTAGCGGGGACAGATACGCAGTATTTT.

This clonotype has a handful of counts. This sequence joins TRBV29-1 and TRBJ1-1; D may be TRBD1 (6 bases). Germline CDR1 and CDR2: SQVTM and ANQGSEA. With 3 bases removed from V and 0 bases from J, the gap between germline ends came to 8 bases. The CDR3 is 13 residues long. CDR3 amino acids: CSVDRGLNTEAFF. The DNA for the CDR3 is TGCAGCGTTGACAGGGGCTTGAACACTGAAGCTTTCTTT.

This clonotype was seen more than once but under ten times. The V call is TRBV18, the J call TRBJ2-1; 7 bases match TRBD2. The V segment lost 2 bases and the J segment 5 bases; nucleotides outside the gene matches: 9. The germline V gene has CDR1 KGHSH and CDR2 LQKENI. The CDR3 loop spans 16 amino acids. The CDR3 reads CASSPKYGGSHNEQFF. Here the CDR3 DNA reads TGTGCCAGCTCACCAAAATACGGCGGGAGCCACAATGAGCAGTTCTTC.

The chain combines TRBV20-1 with TRBJ2-2; maybe TRBD2 (5 bases). The germline V gene has CDR1 DFQATT and CDR2 SNEGSKA (reference sequence). This CDR3 is 11 amino acids long. CDR3 region: CSIPGAGELFF. CDR3 coding DNA: TGCTCAATCCCCGGGGCCGGGGAGCTGTTTTTT.

The rearrangement uses TRBV5-5 and TRBJ1-1; 9 bases match TRBD1. The CDR3 is 15 amino acids. Germline loops: CDR1 SGHKS, CDR2 YYEKEE (reference sequence). Trimming took 4 bases from V and 3 from J; bases not matched to a gene: 7. The DNA of the CDR3 is TGTGCCAGCAGCAAACAGACAGGGGGTTACACTGAAGCTTTCTTT. This gives the protein CASSKQTGGYTEAFF.

This clonotype was seen more than once but under ten times. This rearrangement joins TRBV5-1 to TRBJ2-3, with 7 bases lining up with TRBD2. Germline-derived CDR1 and CDR2 are SGHRS and YFSETQ. The J segment lost 2 bases and the V segment lost 1 base, leaving 7 bases of the junction unmatched. The CDR3 length is 16 residues. In DNA, the CDR3 is TGCGCCAGCAGCTTGCCGGGACTACGCGCCACAGATACGCAGTATTTT. It specifies CASSLPGLRATDTQYF.

A remark on this clonotype: A read error is likely, as this CDR3 ends without the conserved phenylalanine or tryptophan. J is TRBJ1-1 and V is TRBV10-3; 8 nucleotides agree with TRBD1. The germline gives CDR1 ENHRY, CDR2 SYGVKD. The CDR3 is 14 amino acids. This CDR3 is CATSTGTGNTEAFL. CDR3 DNA: TGTGCCACCAGTACCGGGACAGGCAACACTGAAGCTTTCCTT.

The V and J genes are TRBV29-1 and TRBJ1-1; D uncertain. The CDR3 extends over 16 amino acids. With 6 bases removed from V and 4 bases from J, the gap between germline ends came to 24 bases. Germline CDR1 SQVTM, CDR2 ANQGSEA. The CDR3 loop is CSVVSRSREETTEAFF. CDR3 nucleotides: TGCAGCGTGGTCAGTAGGTCGAGGGAAGAAACCACTGAAGCTTTCTTT.

This sequence joins TRBV7-2 and TRBJ2-1; unclear D gene. The CDR3 spans 14 residues. Trimming shortened V by 5 bases and J by 9 bases, and 17 bases separated the two germline ends. Looked up from germline, CDR1 is SGHTA and CDR2 is FQGNSA. CDR3 coding DNA: TGTGCCAGCAGCCCGTTGACCCGAGACGCTGAGCAGTTCTTC. This gives the protein CASSPLTRDAEQFF. Based on the CDR3 plus reference TRBV7-2 and TRBJ2-1, the full variable domain is GAGVSQSPSNKVTEKGKDVELRCDPISGHTALYWYRQSLGQGLEFLIYFQGNSAPDKSGLPSDRFSAERTGGSVSTLTIQRTQQEDSAVYLCASSPLTRDAEQFFGPGTRLTVL.

The CDR3 is CASSIAGYDAQYF. CDR3 coding DNA: TGTGCCAGTAGTATAGCAGGGTACGATGCGCAGTACTTC. This chain uses TRBV19 with TRBJ2-7, with D maybe TRBD1 (5 bases). This CDR3 comprises 13 residues. Trimming stripped 1 base from V and 9 bases from J, with 13 bases between. Germline V gives CDR1 LNHDA, CDR2 SQIVND (reference sequence). Filled out from reference TRBV19 and TRBJ2-7, the complete variable domain reads DGGITQSPKYLFRKEGQNVTLSCEQNLNHDAMYWYRQDPGQGLRLIYYSQIVNDFQKGDIAEGYSVSREKKESFPLTVTSAQKNPTAFYLCASSIAGYDAQYFGPGTRLTVT.

This clonotype was found a few times. The chain uses TRBV3-1 and TRBJ1-1; TRBD1 matches at 7 bases. Germline-derived CDR1 and CDR2 are LGHDT and YNNKEL (reference sequence). V lost 1 base, J lost 1 base, and 3 bases stayed unmatched. The CDR3 runs to 15 residues. The CDR3 spells CASSQGAGGNTEAFF. The CDR3 nucleotides read TGTGCCAGCAGCCAAGGGGCAGGGGGGAACACTGAAGCTTTCTTT.

The V gene is TRBV11-1, the J gene TRBJ2-3, with TRBD2 matching 9 bases. CDR3 length equals 18 residues. From germline, CDR1 is SGHAT and CDR2 FQDESV (reference sequence). The trim removed 5 bases at V and 5 bases at J, leaving 17 bases unmatched. The CDR3 region is CASSVSGIAGVRVDTQYF. CDR3 nucleotide sequence: TGTGCCAGCAGCGTCTCGGGGATAGCGGGGGTGCGAGTAGATACGCAGTATTTT.

This clonotype was counted between two and nine times. The V call is TRBV5-1, the J call TRBJ2-3, with 10 positions matching TRBD2. V was pared by 4 bases and J by 3 bases, with 5 bases of the junction left unmatched. Germline values: CDR1 SGHRS, CDR2 YFSETQ. The CDR3 contains 15 residues. The CDR3 DNA follows: TGCGCCAGCAGCCAGCGGGGGGGATCGACAGATACGCAGTATTTT. It encodes CASSQRGGSTDTQYF.

The table lists this clonotype with many counts. The chain joins TRBV25-1 to TRBJ2-6, with D uncertain. This CDR3 comprises 13 residues. CDR1 is MGHDK, CDR2 SYGVNS, per germline. V shed 3 bases and J shed 0 bases, with 0 bases lying between them. CDR3 nucleotide sequence: TGTGCCAGCAGTGACTCTGGGGCCAACGTCCTGACTTTC. Encoded protein: CASSDSGANVLTF.

The J gene is TRBJ2-7, the V gene TRBV11-2; tentative D call: TRBD1 (6 bases). Germline V gene sequence: CDR1 SGHAT, CDR2 FQNNGV. Deletions cut 6 bases from V and 2 bases from J, with 17 bases between. The CDR3 contains 15 residues. CDR3 protein: CASSYRRTATYEQYF. The CDR3 DNA follows: TGTGCCAGCAGTTATCGTAGGACAGCCACCTACGAGCAGTACTTC. The variable domain in full, completed from reference TRBV11-2 and TRBJ2-7, reads EAGVAQSPRYKIIEKRQSVAFWCNPISGHATLYWYQQILGQGPKLLIQFQNNGVVDDSQLPKDRFSAERLKGVDSTLKIQPAKLEDSAVYLCASSYRRTATYEQYFGPGTRLTVT.

This clonotype was found a few times. The rearrangement links TRBV4-3 to TRBJ2-1, with TRBD2 matching 11 bases. V lost 1 base, J lost 6 bases, and 5 bases stayed unmatched. This CDR3 has 16 amino acids. Germline CDR1 is LGHNA and CDR2 is YSLEER. In nucleotides, the CDR3 is TGCGCCAGCAGCCAAGTTGCCACTAGCGGGAGCAATGAGCAGTTCTTC. As protein: CASSQVATSGSNEQFF.

The chain carries TRBV29-1 and TRBJ2-2, with D perhaps TRBD1 or TRBD2 (5 bases each). CDR3 size: 15 residues. V dropped 6 bases and J dropped 2 bases, with 16 bases sitting between them. Looked up from germline, CDR1 is SQVTM and CDR2 is ANQGSEA. In DNA form, the CDR3 reads TGCAGCGTAGAACTGGGGGTCGTTAACACCGGGGAGCTGTTTTTT. Translated, it gives CSVELGVVNTGELFF.